This T cell receptor (beta chain) was captured by sequencing in a study of T-cell memory formation after mild COVID-19. Study as a whole: There were largely donor-specific TCR clusters. Study-wide results and caveats: Later expanders leaned CD4+, whereas day 15 to 85 contracting clones were balanced CD4/CD8.

This clonotype was seen a few times. Its antigen is unidentified. V lost 5 bases to trimming and J lost 4 bases, with 11 bases between them. The CDR3 runs 13 residues. The germline V gene has CDR1 LGHDT and CDR2 YNNKEL (reference sequence). Using its own MiXCR run on the 5' RACE reads, TCRdb lists one record per CDR3 protein. The sample has some 210,000 distinct CDR3 sequences; approximately 20% are singletons. The chain carries TRBV3-1 and TRBJ1-1; D uncertain. This sequence was found in an adult woman who had mild COVID-19 (a few samples of this study predate the infection). Cell type and time point are not known. The sample was PBMCs or a T cell subset sorted from them (not recorded which). The CDR3 DNA sequence: TGTGCCAGCAGCTCCCGGATGGGCACTGAAGCTTTCTTT. Its protein product is CASSSRMGTEAFF.